The clone carrying this T cell receptor beta chain was seen more than once but under ten times. Its antigen is still unknown. Time point described: persistent/refractory GD, antithyroid drugs over 5 years with positive TRAb. Generation of the TCR library employed RNA extracted from PBMCs. The record originates from a study of regulatory T cells in long-lasting Graves disease. Study-wide context: Over 5 years of antithyroid drugs with positive TSH receptor antibodies was taken to mean persistent Graves' disease.

The CDR3 is 17 residues long. Germline V CDR1 and CDR2: LNHDA, SQIVND (reference sequence). J was trimmed by 0 bases and V by 5 bases; bases with no gene match: 6. Construction of the TCR beta libraries employed iRepertoire HTBI primers in conjunction with Arm-PCR of CDR3 regions. TCRdb reprocessed the multiplex PCR reads with MiXCR, giving one entry per CDR3 protein. Among around 450,000 distinct CDR3 sequences listed, 20% to 25% were seen once. General study results and limits: A greater number of public clonotypes (approximately 2,500) was shared by persistent patients than by new patients (around 960). Persistent Graves' disease cases displayed lower TCR diversity than newly diagnosed ones.

This TCR came from a female donor with Graves disease. The sequencing used peripheral blood mononuclear cells (PBMCs), collected when the disease was refractory, from a patient treated with antithyroid drugs. J is TRBJ2-7 and V is TRBV19; 14 nucleotides agree with TRBD2. CDR3 amino acids: CASSWTSGRPHSYEQYF. The CDR3 DNA is TGTGCCAGTAGTTGGACTAGCGGGAGGCCTCACTCCTACGAGCAGTACTTC.